This T cell receptor (beta chain) was identified during a study of blood T cell repertoires in COVID-19. Whole-study context: COVID-19 samples collected from the United States, Italy and Spain covered acute and convalescent phases. T cells, B-cell-depleted T cells, or PBMCs provided the cDNA or gDNA that served as material.

Source study methods: It was from reference gene primer amplification that nucleated cell counts were estimated. Using immunoSEQ multiplex PCR, the repertoire was profiled, and TCRdb retains in-frame clones only, with some absent. From that table come the V and J calls and clone size; the DNA was used to work out D and trimming. This sample has approximately 210,000 clones; about 88% occur once, and the top ten carry around 4.8%. The sequence was collected from a woman aged 40 to 50 with acute or convalescent COVID-19. The sequencing sample was made of peripheral blood.

The CDR3 region is CASSQSLVATQYF. The CDR3, as DNA: TGTGCCAGCAGCCAATCGTTGGTAGCCACGCAGTATTTT. V is TRBV3-1 (or the pseudogene TRBV3-2) and J is TRBJ2-3; D not resolved. Trimming removed 2 bases from V and 9 bases from J, with 12 bases in between. The CDR3 runs to 13 residues. Germline V gives CDR1 LGHDT, CDR2 YNNKEL (reference sequence).